This T cell receptor (beta chain) emerged from a study of technical replicates of blood from several donors. The V and J ends lost 8 bases and 2 bases respectively, with 7 bases between them. CDR1 and CDR2 from the germline V gene are MNHNS and SASEGT. CDR3 length: 12 residues. Measured with immunoSEQ multiplex PCR; TCRdb has only the in-frame clones, and not every one. In the table there are more than 65,000 clones, almost 96% of which are singletons. Remarks on this clone: This sample includes further DNA sequences coding for the same CDR3.

The rearrangement uses TRBV6-1 and TRBJ1-5; D is uncertain. Sequencing was carried out using T cells isolated from PBMCs. The sequence was obtained from a human donor in good health. The CDR3 reads CASREGNQPQHF. The CDR3 bases are TGTGCCAGCCGGGAGGGCAATCAGCCCCAGCATTTT.